This T cell receptor (beta chain) appears in the sequencing data of a study of T cell responses to AZD1222 COVID-19 vaccine. Study conclusions and caveats: The donor group comprised mostly white British people and more females; the analysis possibly underestimated clonal diversity. CD4 TCRs covered the whole spike, strongest at regions 160-218 and 743-854.

Measured with immunoSEQ multiplex PCR; TCRdb has only the in-frame clones, and not every one. This sample has about 150,000 clones, with about nine tenths found just once. In regard to this clone: Its antigen is currently unknown.

V shed 1 base and J shed 10 bases, with 11 bases lying between them. Germline-derived CDR1 and CDR2 are SGHNT and YYREEE (reference sequence). CDR3 length equals 12 residues. The rearrangement joins TRBV5-4 to TRBJ1-2; D unclear. Source: peripheral blood, taken on day 0 of MenACWY control vaccination. The sequence was obtained from an adult in good health. CDR3 sequence (DNA): TGTGCCAGCAGCTTGTGGCCGCTCGCCTACACCTTC. Its protein product is CASSLWPLAYTF.